Below, 28 T cell receptor beta chains from the same sample are listed, as sequenced in a study of CD8+CD57+ T cells in acquired aplastic anemia. Sequenced patients had shown CD8+CD57+ cell expansion by flow cytometry. Genomic DNA, the template, was used for profiling of the TCR beta VDJ and CDR3. TCRdb analysed the reads with MiXCR anew, one entry per CDR3 protein. The table includes over 150,000 distinct CDR3 sequences, roughly 43% detected once. The sequenced material came from sorted CD4+, CD8+, or CD8+CD57+ T cells (not recorded which) from PBMCs. The receptor set was obtained from a human donor with aplastic anemia.

The chain combines TRBV7-9 with TRBJ2-7; D unclear. The length of the CDR3 is 14 residues. Deletions cut 6 bases from V and 6 bases from J, with 18 bases between. Germline-derived CDR1 and CDR2 are SEHNR and FQNEAQ (reference sequence). Here the CDR3 DNA reads TGTGCCAGCAGTTCTCCCCGTAGCTACGGCGAGCAGTACTTC. Translating it yields CASSSPRSYGEQYF. Together with reference TRBV7-9 and TRBJ2-7, the CDR3 gives the full variable domain: DTGVSQNPRHKITKRGQNVTFRCDPISEHNRLYWYRQTLGQGPEFLTYFQNEAQLEKSRLLSDRFSAERPKGSFSTLEIQRTEQGDSAMYLCASSSPRSYGEQYFGPGTRLTVT.

This chain uses TRBV5-1 with TRBJ1-1, with 7 bases that match TRBD1. After removal of 4 bases from V and 4 bases from J, the junction contained 7 bases not matched to a gene. This CDR3 is 14 amino acids long. Per germline, CDR1 SGHRS and CDR2 YFSETQ. The CDR3 nucleotides are TGCGCCAGCAGCGCCCAGGGGGTGGGCACTGAAGCTTTCTTT. Translated: CASSAQGVGTEAFF. The whole variable domain, filled in from reference TRBV5-1 and TRBJ1-1, reads KAGVTQTPRYLIKTRGQQVTLSCSPISGHRSVSWYQQTPGQGLQFLFEYFSETQRNKGNFPGRFSGRQFSNSRSEMNVSTLELGDSALYLCASSAQGVGTEAFFGQGTRLTVV.

The chain has TRBV20-1 and TRBJ1-1; perhaps TRBD1 as D (6 bases). Trimming left V 6 bases short and J 3 bases short, with 20 bases between. This CDR3 is built from 15 residues. Germline V gene lookup returns CDR1 DFQATT and CDR2 SNEGSKA (reference sequence). Written as DNA, the CDR3 is TGCAGTGCAAGCCTAGGTGGGGGCAGTGACACTGAAGCTTTCTTT. This sequence encodes CSASLGGGSDTEAFF.

This clonotype came up many times. V gene TRBV10-3 combines with J gene TRBJ2-7, with 7 positions matching TRBD1. Trimming at V came to 6 bases and at J to 3 bases, leaving 2 bases not matched to a gene. The germline V gene has CDR1 ENHRY and CDR2 SYGVKD. CDR3 length: 12 amino acids. CDR3 sequence (DNA): TGTGCCATCAGCGGGACAGACTACGAGCAGTACTTC. This translates into CAISGTDYEQYF.

As to this clonotype: A read error is possible here, since a much larger clone lies one base away. The rearrangement links TRBV7-9 to TRBJ2-7; 10 nucleotides match TRBD1. Unmatched junction bases numbered 13, after V lost 11 bases and J lost 3 bases. The CDR3 consists of 15 residues. Germline V gene data show CDR1 as SEHNR and CDR2 as FQNEAQ (reference sequence). DNA of the CDR3: TGTGCCTGGCCCGACAGGGGGCGCGGGGTCTACGAGCAGTACTTC. Amino acids: CAWPDRGRGVYEQYF.

V is TRBV7-9 and J is TRBJ1-1; D is unclear. The germline gives CDR1 SEHNR, CDR2 FQNEAQ (reference sequence). The V end lost 5 bases, the J end lost 1 base, and 11 bases lay between the germline ends. The CDR3 has 14 amino acids. This chain's CDR3 is CASSHGLKNTEAFF. CDR3 bases: TGTGCCAGCAGCCATGGGCTAAAGAACACTGAAGCTTTCTTT.

This clonotype was detected ten times or more. The genes are TRBV11-2 and TRBJ2-3; 11 bases line up with TRBD2. Germline CDR1 is SGHAT and CDR2 is FQNNGV. This CDR3 is built from 15 residues. The J segment lost 8 bases and the V segment lost 3 bases, leaving 7 bases of the junction unmatched. DNA of the CDR3: TGTGCCAGCAGCTTGGGACTAGCGGCCTTTGGTACGCAGTATTTT. Translated: CASSLGLAAFGTQYF.

Sample share makes this clonotype medium-sized. The gene calls are TRBV12-3 or TRBV12-4 and TRBJ1-2; D unresolved. V was pared by 5 bases and J by 1 base, with 8 bases between. This CDR3 is built from 13 residues. Here the CDR3 reads CASSPRINYGYTF. The CDR3, as DNA: TGTGCCAGCAGTCCGAGGATTAACTATGGCTACACCTTC.

Concerning this clonotype itself: Germline is not matched at one junction end, which may reflect a read error. The CDR3 DNA reads as TGTGCCAGCAGCTTTTGGGGGTCGACAGATACGCAGTGTTTT. Its translation is CASSFWGSTDTQCF. The rearrangement uses TRBV12-3 or TRBV12-4 and TRBJ2-3; D may match TRBD1 or TRBD2 (5 bases each). This CDR3 spans 14 amino acids.

The V call is TRBV7-2, the J call TRBJ2-7; D ambiguous. The CDR3 spans 13 residues. Germline V lookup: CDR1 SGHTA, CDR2 FQGNSA. V was cut by 0 bases and J by 2 bases, with 5 bases left in between. This CDR3 reads CASSLARAYEQYF. The DNA for the CDR3 is TGTGCCAGCAGCTTAGCTCGCGCCTACGAGCAGTACTTC.

The chain recombines TRBV7-2 with TRBJ2-5; D gene ambiguous. The CDR3 is 12 residues long. Trimming pared 5 bases from V and 7 bases from J, leaving 11 bases between. Germline V lookup: CDR1 SGHTA, CDR2 FQGNSA. The CDR3 DNA sequence: TGTGCCAGCAGCCCGCTTTCAGGGACCCAGTACTTC. Amino acid sequence: CASSPLSGTQYF.

This clonotype was seen at least ten times. The rearrangement uses TRBV19 and TRBJ1-3; no firm D call. Looked up from germline, CDR1 is LNHDA and CDR2 is SQIVND (reference sequence). This CDR3 has 15 residues. The germline V and J ends were trimmed by 3 bases and 0 bases, with 9 bases remaining between them. CDR3 DNA: TGTGCCAGTAGTATTCTGGGAATCTCTGGAAACACCATATATTTT. Protein: CASSILGISGNTIYF.

Remarks on this clonotype: A read error is possible here, since a much larger clone lies one base away. This CDR3 fails to terminate in the conserved phenylalanine or tryptophan, so it likely reflects a read error. The chain uses TRBV5-1 and TRBJ1-1, with TRBD1 identical over 9 bases. The CDR3 loop spans 13 amino acids. Looked up from germline, CDR1 is SGHRS and CDR2 is YFSETQ. Trimming at V came to 7 bases and at J to 6 bases, leaving 7 bases not matched to a gene. CDR3 coding DNA: TGCGCCAGCTCGACAGGGGGTATAGCTGAAGCTTTCTCT. This codes for CASSTGGIAEAFS.

This clonotype was seen only once. The chain has TRBV15 and TRBJ2-6, with D possibly called TRBD1 or TRBD2 (5 bases each). The CDR3 runs to 17 residues. Germline values: CDR1 LNHNV, CDR2 YYDKDF (reference sequence). Trimming cost V 1 base and J 3 bases, with 13 bases left between them. CDR3 sequence (DNA): TGTGCCACCAGCAGAGTTGGAGCAGGGAGTGGGGCCAACGTCCTGACTTTC. It translates to CATSRVGAGSGANVLTF.

This clonotype has a handful of counts. This chain joins TRBV30 and TRBJ2-3; D possibly corresponds to TRBD2 (5 bases). Trimming left V 0 bases short and J 4 bases short, with 8 bases between. The germline V gene encodes CDR1 GTSNPN and CDR2 SVGIG (reference sequence). The CDR3 consists of 13 residues. The CDR3 DNA reads TGTGCCTGGAGTGTACGGCGGGCAGATACGCAGTATTTT. This translates into CAWSVRRADTQYF.

This clonotype was found many times. This sequence joins TRBV3-1 and TRBJ1-6; TRBD1 matches at 10 bases. V lost 1 base and J lost 8; bases outside the gene matches: 2. The CDR3 contains 15 residues. Germline lookup yields CDR1 LGHDT and CDR2 YNNKEL (reference sequence). This CDR3 reads CASSQGDRGDSPLHF. CDR3 DNA sequence: TGTGCCAGCAGCCAAGGGGACAGGGGTGATTCACCCCTCCACTTT. Looking up the rest from reference TRBV3-1 and TRBJ1-6 gives the full variable domain: DTAVSQTPKYLVTQMGNDKSIKCEQNLGHDTMYWYKQDSKKFLKIMFSYNNKELIINETVPNRFSPKSPDKAHLNLHINSLELGDSAVYFCASSQGDRGDSPLHFGNGTRLTVT.

The chain combines TRBV24-1 with TRBJ2-1, with TRBD2 identical over 9 bases. Per the germline V gene, CDR1 is KGHDR and CDR2 is SFDVKD. V shed 2 bases and J 5 bases; nucleotides not matched to a gene: 3. The CDR3 is 15 amino acids. CDR3 nucleotides: TGTGCCACCAGTGATTCCGGGACTAGCCACAATGAGCAGTTCTTC. It specifies CATSDSGTSHNEQFF.

The V and J genes are TRBV11-1 and TRBJ2-3; 7 positions match TRBD2. V shed 2 bases, J shed 1 base, and the junction held 6 bases outside the gene matches. CDR1 and CDR2 (germline): SGHAT, FQDESV (reference sequence). The CDR3 covers 16 residues. CDR3 protein: CASSLRDSGGTDTQYF. In DNA form, the CDR3 reads TGTGCCAGCAGCTTACGAGACAGCGGGGGCACAGATACGCAGTATTTT.

The J gene is TRBJ1-1, the V gene TRBV5-1; TRBD1 aligns across 7 bases. Germline CDR1 and CDR2: SGHRS and YFSETQ. The J segment lost 2 bases and the V segment lost 4 bases, leaving 11 bases of the junction unmatched. This CDR3 is 16 amino acids long. The CDR3 is CASSLDRALINTEAFF. DNA for the CDR3: TGCGCCAGCAGCCTTGACAGGGCGTTGATTAACACTGAAGCTTTCTTT. The variable domain in full, with the rest retrieved from reference TRBV5-1 and TRBJ1-1, is KAGVTQTPRYLIKTRGQQVTLSCSPISGHRSVSWYQQTPGQGLQFLFEYFSETQRNKGNFPGRFSGRQFSNSRSEMNVSTLELGDSALYLCASSLDRALINTEAFFGQGTRLTVV.

V gene TRBV19 combines with J gene TRBJ2-3; 14 bases fit TRBD2. CDR3 size: 17 residues. Germline V gene data show CDR1 as LNHDA and CDR2 as SQIVND (reference sequence). After removal of 4 bases from V and 6 bases from J, the junction contained 9 bases not matched to a gene. In DNA form, the CDR3 reads TGTGCCAGTAGTACGACTAGCGGGAGGGCCCATCCCGATACGCAGTATTTT. It yields the protein CASSTTSGRAHPDTQYF.

This clonotype was detected ten times or more. The chain combines TRBV4-1 with TRBJ2-7; possibly TRBD2 for D (6 bases). CDR3 length equals 16 residues. V was cut by 0 bases and J by 3 bases, with 15 bases left in between. Germline V CDR1 and CDR2: MGHRA, YSYEKL. This CDR3 is CASSQDLEGGVYEQYF. Written as DNA, the CDR3 is TGCGCCAGCAGCCAAGATCTCGAGGGAGGAGTCTACGAGCAGTACTTC.

This chain joins TRBV10-1 and TRBJ2-7; weak D call: TRBD1 (5 bases). Between the trimmed V and J ends, which lost 5 bases and 0 bases, there was a span of 11 bases. This CDR3 region has 14 residues. Germline CDR1 is WNHNN and CDR2 is SYGVQD (reference sequence). The CDR3 DNA follows: TGCGCCAGCAGTTCCCTCAGGGACTCCTACGAGCAGTACTTC. Protein: CASSSLRDSYEQYF.

There are many counts of this clonotype. This sequence joins TRBV20-1 and TRBJ1-1, with a weak D call TRBD1 (5 bases). Trimming cost V 0 bases and J 9 bases, with 17 bases left between them. Germline V CDR1 and CDR2: DFQATT, SNEGSKA (reference sequence). The CDR3 covers 14 residues. The CDR3 sequence: CSARDLGREGKAFF. The CDR3 DNA reads TGCAGTGCTAGAGATCTCGGTCGGGAGGGGAAAGCTTTCTTT.

The gene calls are TRBV12-3 or TRBV12-4 and TRBJ2-3; 7 nucleotides align to TRBD2. The CDR3 consists of 13 residues. V lost 5 bases, J lost 6 bases, and 5 bases stayed unmatched. As DNA, the CDR3 is TGTGCCAGCAGTGGGAGGGCGGCCGATACGCAGTATTTT. Translation: CASSGRAADTQYF.

This clonotype has ten or more counts. The chain couples TRBV7-2 to TRBJ2-2; D not certain. CDR1 is SGHTA and CDR2 is FQGNSA in the germline V gene. The CDR3 sequence is 12 residues long. V lost 1 base to trimming and J lost 7 bases, with 4 bases between them. The CDR3 loop reads CASSLGRGELFF. The CDR3 nucleotides are TGTGCCAGCAGCTTAGGGCGCGGGGAGCTGTTTTTT.

The sample holds a few counts of this clonotype. The chain links TRBV10-3 to TRBJ2-3; 9 nucleotides line up with TRBD2. The CDR3 is 16 residues long. CDR1 and CDR2 (germline): ENHRY, SYGVKD. Trimming at V came to 4 bases and at J to 2 bases, leaving 7 bases not matched to a gene. CDR3 sequence (DNA): TGTGCCATCAGTGGCGGGGGGGACTCCCTCACAGATACGCAGTATTTT. This translates into CAISGGGDSLTDTQYF.

The rearrangement uses TRBV7-2 and TRBJ1-3, with D unclear. The germline V and J ends were trimmed by 2 bases and 6 bases, with 5 bases remaining between them. The CDR3 consists of 12 residues. Germline V CDR1 and CDR2: SGHTA, FQGNSA. CDR3 region: CASSLQLNTIYF. The CDR3 bases are TGTGCCAGCAGCTTACAGCTAAACACCATATATTTT.

The chain combines TRBV7-9 with TRBJ2-5, with 7 bases that match TRBD1. V was pared by 5 bases and J by 7 bases, with 7 bases of the junction left unmatched. This CDR3 spans 13 amino acids. Germline V lookup: CDR1 SEHNR, CDR2 FQNEAQ (reference sequence). CDR3: CASSVGQDGTQYF. Written as DNA, the CDR3 is TGTGCCAGCAGCGTCGGACAGGATGGGACCCAGTACTTC. Based on the CDR3 plus reference TRBV7-9 and TRBJ2-5, the full variable domain is DTGVSQNPRHKITKRGQNVTFRCDPISEHNRLYWYRQTLGQGPEFLTYFQNEAQLEKSRLLSDRFSAERPKGSFSTLEIQRTEQGDSAMYLCASSVGQDGTQYFGPGTRLLVL.